Below are 13 T cell receptor beta chains sequenced from a single sample in a study of T-cell memory formation after mild COVID-19. MiXCR, applied by TCRdb to the 5' RACE reads, yields one record per CDR3 protein. The sample holds about 150,000 distinct CDR3 sequences, roughly 15% seen once. Sequenced input: PBMCs or a T cell subset sorted from them (not recorded which). The receptors were sampled from an adult woman who had mild COVID-19 (a few samples of this study predate the infection). Cell type and time point are not known.

CDR3 nucleotides: TGTGCCACCAGTGACCTGGACAGGGAATTACGGAACACTGAAGCTTTCTTT. Translation: CATSDLDRELRNTEAFF. V gene TRBV24-1 combines with J gene TRBJ1-1; TRBD1 agrees at 8 bases. The CDR3 spans 17 residues. Germline CDR1 reads KGHDR; CDR2 reads SFDVKD. Trimming at V came to 4 bases and at J to 1 base, leaving 10 bases not matched to a gene.

This clonotype has a handful of counts. This sequence joins TRBV12-3 or TRBV12-4 and TRBJ2-2; the match to TRBD2 covers 7 bases. V trimming: 5 bases; J trimming: 11 bases; junction bases outside the gene matches: 11. This CDR3 contains 14 residues. The CDR3 DNA reads as TGTGCCAGCAGTCCTGGACGGGGGGTTGGAGAGCTGTTTTTT. Its translation: CASSPGRGVGELFF.

The V and J genes are TRBV7-2 and TRBJ1-2; 8 nucleotides line up with TRBD1. CDR1 and CDR2 from the germline V gene are SGHTA and FQGNSA. CDR3 length: 17 residues. With V trimmed by 4 bases and J by 3 bases, 13 bases remained unmatched. The CDR3 loop is CASSWDSSGTGDYGYTF. Here the CDR3 DNA reads TGTGCCAGCAGCTGGGATTCTTCCGGGACAGGAGACTATGGCTACACCTTC. Full variable domain (remainder filled in from reference TRBV7-2 and TRBJ1-2): GAGVSQSPSNKVTEKGKDVELRCDPISGHTALYWYRQSLGQGLEFLIYFQGNSAPDKSGLPSDRFSAERTGGSVSTLTIQRTQQEDSAVYLCASSWDSSGTGDYGYTFGSGTRLTVV.

V gene TRBV5-1 combines with J gene TRBJ2-5; D may correspond to TRBD1 or TRBD2 (5 bases each). With 0 bases removed from V and 5 bases from J, the gap between germline ends came to 11 bases. The CDR3 covers 14 residues. Looked up from germline, CDR1 is SGHRS and CDR2 is YFSETQ. This CDR3 reads CASSLGDGTETQYF. The DNA for the CDR3 is TGCGCCAGCAGCTTGGGGGACGGGACGGAGACCCAGTACTTC.

This clonotype came up a few times. The rearrangement links TRBV29-1 to TRBJ2-1; 9 bases map to TRBD1. The J segment lost 7 bases and the V segment lost 1 base, leaving 8 bases of the junction unmatched. CDR1 is SQVTM and CDR2 is ANQGSEA in the germline V gene. CDR3 length: 15 residues. The CDR3 is CSVEARGTGRNEQFF. CDR3 bases: TGCAGCGTTGAAGCCCGGGGGACAGGGCGAAATGAGCAGTTCTTC.

The rearrangement links TRBV4-3 to TRBJ2-7, with a tentative D call TRBD1 (5 bases). This CDR3 is 15 amino acids long. The V end lost 1 base, the J end lost 0 bases, and 10 bases lay between the germline ends. Per the germline V gene, CDR1 is LGHNA and CDR2 is YSLEER. The CDR3 DNA follows: TGCGCCAGCAGCCAAGGTACAGGAAGCTCCTACGAGCAGTACTTC. Residues: CASSQGTGSSYEQYF.

This chain connects TRBV10-3 to TRBJ2-1; tentatively, D is TRBD2 (6 bases). Germline V lookup: CDR1 ENHRY, CDR2 SYGVKD. This CDR3 has 11 amino acids. Between the trimmed V and J ends, which lost 6 bases and 9 bases, there was a span of 9 bases. CDR3 amino acids: CAISAGTEQFF. The DNA of the CDR3 is TGTGCCATCAGCGCGGGAACTGAGCAGTTCTTC.

The chain links TRBV7-2 to TRBJ2-6; no definite D call. The CDR3 spans 14 residues. Germline V gene lookup returns CDR1 SGHTA and CDR2 FQGNSA. Trimming removed 3 bases from V and 1 base from J, with 4 bases in between. CDR3 sequence: CASSLVSGANVLTF. CDR3 coding DNA: TGTGCCAGCAGCTTGGTATCTGGGGCCAACGTCCTGACTTTC. Using reference TRBV7-2 and TRBJ2-6 for the parts outside the CDR3, the full variable domain is GAGVSQSPSNKVTEKGKDVELRCDPISGHTALYWYRQSLGQGLEFLIYFQGNSAPDKSGLPSDRFSAERTGGSVSTLTIQRTQQEDSAVYLCASSLVSGANVLTFGAGSRLTVL.

The V call is TRBV29-1, the J call TRBJ1-1, with D uncertain. The germline V and J ends were trimmed by 4 bases and 1 base, with 13 bases remaining between them. The CDR3 contains 14 residues. Germline lookup yields CDR1 SQVTM and CDR2 ANQGSEA. CDR3 in amino acids: CSVGSGSSNTEAFF. CDR3 DNA sequence: TGCAGCGTTGGCTCGGGGAGTTCGAACACTGAAGCTTTCTTT.

The rearrangement links TRBV5-1 to TRBJ2-5, with 10 bases identical to TRBD2. V gave up 4 bases and J gave up 3 bases; unmatched junction bases: 9. Per germline, CDR1 SGHRS and CDR2 YFSETQ. The CDR3 has 16 residues. The CDR3 nucleotides read TGCGCCAGCAGCGGATTAGCGGGAGGTGGGGAAGAGACCCAGTACTTC. This sequence encodes CASSGLAGGGEETQYF.

The chain employs TRBV5-1 and TRBJ1-1; possible D gene TRBD1, 5 bases. Germline values: CDR1 SGHRS, CDR2 YFSETQ. This CDR3 region has 13 residues. V shed 3 bases and J shed 0 bases, with 6 bases lying between them. The CDR3 spells CASSWTLNTEAFF. The CDR3 bases are TGCGCCAGCAGCTGGACACTGAACACTGAAGCTTTCTTT.

This clonotype has only a few counts. The chain couples TRBV4-1 to TRBJ1-1, with D perhaps matching TRBD1 (6 bases). The CDR3 covers 14 residues. V was shortened by 6 bases and J by 1 base, with 12 bases between the two germline ends. Germline V gene sequence: CDR1 MGHRA, CDR2 YSYEKL. The CDR3 protein is CASRRTVGNTEAFF. The CDR3 nucleotides are TGCGCCAGCAGAAGGACAGTGGGGAACACTGAAGCTTTCTTT.

In its sample, this clonotype was seen a few times. One junction end does not reproduce the germline sequence, and a read error may be involved. The CDR3 here is CASSLGASGTYEQYF. DNA of the CDR3: TGTGCTAGCAGCTTAGGGGCTAGCGGGACTTACGAGCAGTACTTC. The chain combines TRBV7-7 with TRBJ2-7, with 9 bases fitting TRBD2. Germline V lookup: CDR1 SSHAT, CDR2 FNYEAQ (reference sequence). The CDR3 is 15 amino acids. Full variable domain (missing parts from reference TRBV7-7 and TRBJ2-7): GAGVSQSPRYKVTKRGQDVTLRCDPISSHATLYWYQQALGQGPEFLTYFNYEAQPDKSGLPSDRFSAERPEGSISTLTIQRTEQRDSAMYRCASSLGASGTYEQYFGPGTRLTVT.